These T cell receptor beta chains were read from a single sample in a study of T cell responses to AZD1222 COVID-19 vaccine. Measured with immunoSEQ multiplex PCR; TCRdb has only the in-frame clones, and not every one. Altogether 120,000 or so clones are present, under 95% being singletons, with the ten largest covering around 5%. The source material was peripheral blood, sampled 28 days after the second AZD1222 dose. These receptors originate from an adult who received the AZD1222 COVID-19 vaccine. Both conserved end residues are part of each CDR3. The D gene is left open where the match is weak. Some rows mark clone size as missing; the rest say once, few, many or name a class of expanded clone.

cdr3_aa | cdr3_nt | d_call | j_call | v_call | clone_size
CASRSDTDQPQHF | TGTGCCAGCAGATCGGACACCGATCAGCCCCAGCATTTT | NA | TRBJ1-5 | TRBV12-3/TRBV12-4 | NA
CASSEHPGLAQCF | TGTGCCAGCAGCGAGCACCCGGGACTAGCGCAGTGTTTT | TRBD2 | TRBJ2-3 | TRBV7-3 | NA
CASSIDAGGASNEQFF | TGTGCCAGTAGTATAGATGCCGGGGGGGCCTCGAATGAGCAGTTCTTC | TRBD2 | TRBJ2-1 | TRBV19 | NA
CASSPYRRDEAFF | TGTGCCAGCAGCCCTTATCGGAGAGATGAAGCTTTCTTT | NA | TRBJ1-1 | TRBV14 | NA
CASQNSGNTIYF | TGTGCCAGTCAAAACTCTGGAAACACCATATATTTT | NA | TRBJ1-3 | TRBV19 | NA
CAWRPGFYGYTF | TGTGCCTGGAGGCCGGGATTCTATGGCTACACCTTC | NA | TRBJ1-2 | TRBV30 | NA
CASSESPGEATEAFF | TGCGCCAGCAGTGAGTCGCCCGGGGAGGCCACTGAAGCTTTCTTT | NA | TRBJ1-1 | TRBV10-1 | NA
CASSQRGGYGYTF | TGTGCCAGCAGCCAACGAGGGGGCTATGGCTACACCTTC | NA | TRBJ1-2 | TRBV14 | NA
CASSQGIEQYF | TGTGCCAGCAGCCAAGGGATCGAGCAGTACTTC | NA | TRBJ2-7 | TRBV7-9 | NA
CASSFNSNQPQHF | TGTGCCAGCAGTTTCAATAGCAATCAGCCCCAGCATTTT | NA | TRBJ1-5 | TRBV12-3/TRBV12-4 | NA
CASSFSGATYEQYF | TGTGCCAGCAGCTTCTCGGGAGCAACCTACGAGCAGTACTTC | NA | TRBJ2-7 | TRBV7-6 | NA
CSALTSGGYGYTF | TGCAGCGCCTTGACATCGGGGGGCTATGGCTACACCTTC | NA | TRBJ1-2 | TRBV29-1 | NA
CASSKNGAFKETQYF | TGTGCCAGCAGCAAGAACGGGGCATTCAAAGAGACCCAGTACTTC | NA | TRBJ2-5 | TRBV13 | NA
CASSLGGSGPGAGYTF | TGTGCCAGCAGCTTAGGAGGCTCGGGCCCGGGGGCAGGCTACACCTTC | NA | TRBJ1-2 | TRBV7-9 | NA
CASSVEGRDSPLHF | TGTGCCAGCAGTGTGGAGGGAAGGGATTCACCCCTCCACTTT | NA | TRBJ1-6 | TRBV6-4 | NA
CASTHLGTDTQYF | TGTGCCAGTACTCATTTGGGCACAGATACGCAGTATTTT | NA | TRBJ2-3 | TRBV19 | NA
CATCSNTEAFF | TGTGCCACCTGCTCGAACACTGAAGCTTTCTTT | NA | TRBJ1-1 | TRBV28 | NA
CASSAGTNKGNQPQHF | TGCGCCAGCAGCGCGGGGACAAATAAGGGCAATCAGCCCCAGCATTTT | NA | TRBJ1-5 | TRBV5-1 | NA
CSVEVAGLPLYGYTF | TGCAGCGTTGAAGTGGCGGGGCTCCCCCTCTATGGCTACACCTTC | NA | TRBJ1-2 | TRBV29-1 | NA
CASSLGPGGIMIGELFF | TGTGCCAGCAGCTTGGGACCGGGTGGAATTATGATCGGGGAGCTGTTTTTT | NA | TRBJ2-2 | TRBV5-6 | NA
CASSSWDYNTGELFF | TGCGCCAGCAGCAGTTGGGACTACAACACCGGGGAGCTGTTTTTT | TRBD2 | TRBJ2-2 | TRBV5-1 | NA
CASSGDPGREGAYGYTF | TGTGCCAGCAGCGGGGACCCAGGGAGAGAAGGGGCCTATGGCTACACCTTC | NA | TRBJ1-2 | TRBV7-9 | NA
CASSLDYYGYTF | TGTGCCAGCAGCCTGGACTACTATGGCTACACCTTC | NA | TRBJ1-2 | TRBV9 | NA
CASSRSGTNTGELFF | TGTGCCAGCAGCCGAAGCGGCACGAACACCGGGGAGCTGTTTTTT | NA | TRBJ2-2 | TRBV9 | NA
CARDGRGQGVSIHYGYTF | TGTGCCAGGGATGGAAGAGGACAGGGGGTCTCGATCCACTATGGCTACACCTTC | TRBD1 | TRBJ1-2 | TRBV11-2 | NA
CAISPRRDTETGELFF | TGTGCCATAAGTCCCCGCAGGGATACGGAGACCGGGGAGCTGTTTTTT | NA | TRBJ2-2 | TRBV10-3 | NA
CASRVGETQYF | TGCGCCAGCAGGGTGGGAGAGACCCAGTACTTC | NA | TRBJ2-5 | TRBV5-1 | NA
CASSLTTVQPQHF | TGTGCCAGCAGCTTGACGACAGTTCAGCCCCAGCATTTT | NA | TRBJ1-5 | TRBV7-2 | NA
CASSQDLGQGGEQYF | TGCGCCAGCAGCCAAGATCTCGGGCAGGGCGGGGAGCAGTACTTC | NA | TRBJ2-7 | TRBV4-3 | NA
CASTRQGGIDEQYF | TGTGCCAGCACCAGACAGGGGGGAATCGACGAGCAGTACTTC | TRBD1 | TRBJ2-7 | TRBV6-6 | NA
CASGLGREPHEQYF | TGTGCTAGTGGTTTGGGGAGGGAGCCGCACGAGCAGTACTTC | NA | TRBJ2-7 | TRBV12-5 | NA
CASGFFGGRMVPEAFF | TGTGCTAGTGGTTTCTTTGGGGGCAGAATGGTTCCCGAAGCTTTCTTT | NA | TRBJ1-1 | TRBV12-5 | NA
CASSQGLYNEQFF | TGTGCCAGCAGCCAAGGTTTATACAATGAGCAGTTCTTC | NA | TRBJ2-1 | TRBV3-1/TRBV3-2 | NA
CASSAGQERPEIF | TGTGCCAGCAGCGCGGGACAGGAGCGCCCGGAGATCTTC | TRBD1 | TRBJ1-2 | TRBV11-2 | NA
CSAARGHGYTF | TGCAGTGCGGCCAGGGGGCATGGCTACACCTTC | TRBD1 | TRBJ1-2 | TRBV20-1 | NA
CASSSPPGNYGYTF | TGTGCCAGCAGCTCCCCCCCGGGGAACTATGGCTACACCTTC | NA | TRBJ1-2 | TRBV5-4 | once
CASSFPIEGAGGYTF | TGTGCCAGCAGCTTCCCAATAGAGGGGGCTGGAGGCTACACCTTC | TRBD1 | TRBJ1-2 | TRBV9 | NA
CASTPRGRAQYF | TGTGCCAGCACCCCCCGGGGGAGGGCGCAGTATTTT | TRBD2 | TRBJ2-3 | TRBV11-2 | NA
CSVEGRGSYEQYF | TGCAGCGTTGAAGGACGGGGCTCCTACGAGCAGTACTTC | NA | TRBJ2-7 | TRBV29-1 | NA
CASSSGHSVQFF | TGTGCCAGCAGTAGCGGCCATTCTGTTCAGTTCTTC | NA | TRBJ2-1 | TRBV6-5 | NA
CASSQGQGYEQYF | TGTGCCAGCAGCCAAGGACAGGGCTACGAGCAGTACTTC | TRBD1 | TRBJ2-7 | TRBV3-1/TRBV3-2 | NA
CAISESRGRGLLSGANVLTF | TGTGCCATCAGTGAGTCGAGGGGCAGGGGTCTCCTCTCTGGGGCCAACGTCCTGACTTTC | NA | TRBJ2-6 | TRBV10-3 | NA
CASSSLGGNYGYTF | TGTGCCAGCAGCTCGCTGGGGGGAAACTATGGCTACACCTTC | NA | TRBJ1-2 | TRBV5-6 | NA
CATSTRTTYNEQFF | TGTGCCACCAGCACCAGGACAACCTACAATGAGCAGTTCTTC | NA | TRBJ2-1 | TRBV15 | few
CASSMTFPTGPEGEAFF | TGTGCCAGCAGCATGACATTTCCGACAGGGCCGGAGGGTGAAGCTTTCTTT | TRBD1 | TRBJ1-1 | TRBV7-2 | NA
CASSLGVAGVDTQYF | TGTGCCAGCAGCTTGGGGGTAGCGGGAGTCGATACGCAGTATTTT | TRBD2 | TRBJ2-3 | TRBV5-4 | NA
CASSVDPTGPDTQYF | TGTGCCAGCAGCGTAGACCCTACAGGGCCAGATACGCAGTATTTT | NA | TRBJ2-3 | TRBV9 | NA
CASSLGQGTDTQYF | TGTGCCAGCAGCTTGGGACAGGGCACAGATACGCAGTATTTT | TRBD1 | TRBJ2-3 | TRBV9 | NA
CASSPLPGSGNTIYF | TGTGCCAGCTCACCACTTCCCGGGTCTGGAAACACCATATATTTT | NA | TRBJ1-3 | TRBV18 | NA
CASSLEGVPNSPLHF | TGTGCCAGCAGCTTGGAGGGGGTGCCCAATTCACCCCTCCACTTT | NA | TRBJ1-6 | TRBV5-6 | NA
CAIRGRGPVKEAFF | TGTGCCATCAGGGGGAGAGGCCCCGTCAAAGAAGCTTTCTTT | NA | TRBJ1-1 | TRBV10-3 | NA